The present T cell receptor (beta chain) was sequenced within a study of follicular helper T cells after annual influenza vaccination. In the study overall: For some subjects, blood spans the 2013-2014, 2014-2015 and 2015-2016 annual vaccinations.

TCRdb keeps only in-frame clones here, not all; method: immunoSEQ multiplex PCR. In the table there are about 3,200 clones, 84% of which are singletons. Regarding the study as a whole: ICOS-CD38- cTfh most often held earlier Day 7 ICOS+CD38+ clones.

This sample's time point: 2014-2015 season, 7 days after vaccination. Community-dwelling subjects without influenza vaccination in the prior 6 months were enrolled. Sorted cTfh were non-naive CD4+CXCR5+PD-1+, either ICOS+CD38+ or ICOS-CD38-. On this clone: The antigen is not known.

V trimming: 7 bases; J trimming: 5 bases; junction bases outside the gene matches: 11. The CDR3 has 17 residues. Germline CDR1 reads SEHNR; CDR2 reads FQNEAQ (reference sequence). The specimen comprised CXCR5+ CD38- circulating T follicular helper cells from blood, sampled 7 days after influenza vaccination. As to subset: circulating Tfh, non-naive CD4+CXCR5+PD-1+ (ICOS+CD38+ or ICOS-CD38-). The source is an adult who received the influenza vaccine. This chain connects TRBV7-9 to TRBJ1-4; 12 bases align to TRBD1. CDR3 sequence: CASTPNRDRGPNEKLFF. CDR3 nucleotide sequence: TGTGCCAGCACCCCAAACCGGGACAGGGGGCCGAATGAAAAACTGTTTTTT.